This is a list of T cell receptor beta chains from one sample in a study of cytomegalovirus exposure and HLA in healthy donors. Data came from immunoSEQ multiplex PCR; TCRdb stores just in-frame clones and leaves some out. This table holds 220,000 or so clones, approximately 80% found once. The material sequenced was PBMCs. The source is a male donor in good health and CMV-seronegative. Both conserved end residues are part of each CDR3. Each record gives: V gene, J gene, D gene, clone size, CDR3 length, CDR3 DNA, CDR3 protein. The D gene is left open where the match is weak. Some rows have no size entry. The others give once, few or many, or a class for an expanded clone.

TRBV19,TRBJ1-5,TRBD1,-,14,TGTGCCAGTAGTAAAGGGACAGGGTATCAGCCCCAGCATTTT,CASSKGTGYQPQHF
TRBV9,TRBJ2-1,-,-,15,TGTGCCAGCAGCGTAGCTCCAGATATCTTTAATGAGCAGTTCTTC,CASSVAPDIFNEQFF
TRBV6-5,TRBJ2-3,TRBD1,-,16,TGTGCCAGCAGTTACTCGGGGACAGGGAGGCCAGATACGCAGTATTTT,CASSYSGTGRPDTQYF
TRBV7-7,TRBJ2-3,-,-,15,TGTGCCAGCAGCTTAGCTCTGTCCGGCACAGATACGCAGTATTTT,CASSLALSGTDTQYF
TRBV5-1,TRBJ1-2,-,-,14,TGCGCCAGCAGCTTGGATACAGCCAGCTATGGCTACACCTTC,CASSLDTASYGYTF
TRBV28,TRBJ1-1,TRBD1,-,13,TGTGCCAGCAGTTCACAGGGGGCCACTGAAGCTTTCTTT,CASSSQGATEAFF
TRBV6-5,TRBJ2-2,-,-,16,TGTGCCAGCAGTTACTCGAAGACTAGTGACTCCGGGGAGCTGTTTTTT,CASSYSKTSDSGELFF
TRBV7-2,TRBJ2-1,TRBD1,-,15,TGTGCCAGCAGCTACAGGGGGGCAGACAACAATGAGCAGTTCTTC,CASSYRGADNNEQFF
TRBV18,TRBJ2-2,TRBD1,-,16,TGTGCCAGCTCACGGGACAGCCCCTCGAACACCGGGGAGCTGTTTTTT,CASSRDSPSNTGELFF
TRBV12-5,TRBJ2-7,-,-,13,TGTGCTAGGGACCACACGGGGTCCTACGAGCAGTACTTC,CARDHTGSYEQYF
TRBV27,TRBJ1-3,-,once,15,TGTGCCAGCAGTTTAACGGTTGATACTGGAAACACCATATATTTT,CASSLTVDTGNTIYF
TRBV4-1,TRBJ2-1,TRBD2,-,19,TGCGCCAGCAGCCAAACTCCGAGGGGGGGACTAGCGGGGATTGATGAGCAGTTCTTC,CASSQTPRGGLAGIDEQFF
TRBV28,TRBJ2-4,TRBD1,-,14,TGTGCCAGCAGGAGACAGGGGACGTCAAACATTCAGTACTTC,CASRRQGTSNIQYF
TRBV10-1,TRBJ2-3,-,-,15,TGCGCCAGCAGTGAGACCAGTCCGGGGGCAGATACGCAGTATTTT,CASSETSPGADTQYF
TRBV7-6,TRBJ2-1,TRBD2,-,17,TGTGCCAGCAGCTTAGAGGCTAGCGGGACCCTAGGAAATGAGCAGTTCTTC,CASSLEASGTLGNEQFF
TRBV27,TRBJ2-7,TRBD1,-,15,TGTGCCAGCAGTTCTACCGGGACAGTTTCCTACGAGCAGTACTTC,CASSSTGTVSYEQYF
TRBV19,TRBJ2-1,TRBD2,-,15,TGTGCCAGTAGTATATTCCTAGCGGCAGGGAATGAGCAGTTCTTC,CASSIFLAAGNEQFF
TRBV28,TRBJ1-4,-,few,16,TGTGCCAGCAGCCGTAATGGGATAGGGGGAAATGAAAAACTGTTTTTT,CASSRNGIGGNEKLFF
TRBV11-3,TRBJ2-1,TRBD2,-,16,TGTGCCAGCAGCTCGAGGACTAGCGTGTCCTACAATGAGCAGTTCTTC,CASSSRTSVSYNEQFF
TRBV4-1,TRBJ1-5,-,-,15,TGCGCCAGCAGCCAAGAAGGGGCGCATGGTCAGCCCCAGCATTTT,CASSQEGAHGQPQHF
TRBV19,TRBJ1-2,-,-,16,TGTGCCAGTACCCTAGGATGGGGGGGCGCAGGCTATGGCTACACCTTC,CASTLGWGGAGYGYTF
TRBV6-4,TRBJ2-5,-,-,15,TGTGCCAGCAGTGAGATGGCGGGACACCAAGAGACCCAGTACTTC,CASSEMAGHQETQYF
TRBV7-3,TRBJ2-5,TRBD1,-,15,TGTGCCAGCAGCCTACTGACTGGACAGGGCGAGACCCAGTACTTC,CASSLLTGQGETQYF
TRBV4-1,TRBJ2-5,-,-,14,TGCGCCAGCAGCCAAGTACGAGGGTCTGAGACCCAGTACTTC,CASSQVRGSETQYF
TRBV6-5,TRBJ1-1,TRBD1,-,13,TGTGCCAGCAGTGATGACAGGGGTACTGAAGCTTTCTTT,CASSDDRGTEAFF
TRBV5-1,TRBJ2-7,-,-,14,TGCGCCAGCAGCTTGGTGGGTAGCGACTACGAGCAGTACTTC,CASSLVGSDYEQYF
TRBV2,TRBJ2-7,TRBD2,-,14,TGTGCCAGCAGCTGGCTAGCGGGGGACTACGAGCAGTACTTC,CASSWLAGDYEQYF
TRBV6-5,TRBJ1-2,-,-,14,TGTGCCAGCAGTTACTCTGGAGTGGACTATGGCTACACCTTC,CASSYSGVDYGYTF
TRBV30,TRBJ1-2,-,-,14,TGTGCCTGGAACTACGGGGGACGGGACTATGGCTACACCTTC,CAWNYGGRDYGYTF
TRBV28,TRBJ2-5,TRBD2,-,13,TGTGCCAGCCTAGCGGGTCTACGGGAGACCCAGTACTTC,CASLAGLRETQYF
TRBV27,TRBJ1-6,-,once,15,TGTGCCAGCAGTTTAAACGACGGGTATAATTCACCCCTCCACTTT,CASSLNDGYNSPLHF
TRBV7-2,TRBJ1-5,-,-,15,TGTGCCAGCAGCGCGGAGGGCATGTACAATCAGCCCCAGCATTTT,CASSAEGMYNQPQHF
TRBV19,TRBJ1-1,TRBD1,-,14,TGTGCCAGTAGCCTTGGACAGGGGGTTACTGAAGCTTTCTTT,CASSLGQGVTEAFF
TRBV9,TRBJ2-3,-,few,14,TGTGCCAGCAGCGGGTCGGGAAGCACAGATACGCAGTATTTT,CASSGSGSTDTQYF
TRBV9,TRBJ1-3,-,-,19,TGTGCCAGCAGCGTAGGGACCTCGACAGATGGACCCACTGGAAACACCATATATTTT,CASSVGTSTDGPTGNTIYF
TRBV29-1,TRBJ2-1,TRBD2,-,12,TGCAGCTCCTGGGGCGGGGGCAATGAGCAGTTCTTC,CSSWGGGNEQFF
TRBV27,TRBJ1-2,TRBD1,-,17,TGTGCCAGCAGTTTATCGCAGGGACAGGCGAGGAACTATGGCTACACCTTC,CASSLSQGQARNYGYTF
TRBV19,TRBJ1-1,-,-,14,TGTGCCAGTAATTTCGCAGGCGCGAACACTGAAGCTTTCTTT,CASNFAGANTEAFF
TRBV27,TRBJ2-5,-,-,13,TGTGCCAGCAGTCCCTTGGGACTGGAGACCCAGTACTTC,CASSPLGLETQYF
TRBV7-6,TRBJ2-3,TRBD1,-,16,TGTGCCAGCAGCCTTAGGGGACAGGGGCCCACAGATACGCAGTATTTT,CASSLRGQGPTDTQYF
TRBV6-4,TRBJ2-3,-,-,15,TGTGCCAGCAGTGACTCCTCTACAGGGCCGGATACGCAGTATTTT,CASSDSSTGPDTQYF
TRBV9,TRBJ1-1,TRBD1,-,15,TGTGCCAGCAGCGTAGCGCAGGGGGGAAACGCTGAAGCTTTCTTT,CASSVAQGGNAEAFF
TRBV6-1,TRBJ2-1,TRBD1,-,15,TGTGCCAGCAAGCGGGGACAGGGGGCAGGGAATGAGCAGTTCTTC,CASKRGQGAGNEQFF
TRBV28,TRBJ2-7,-,-,11,TGTGCCAGCAGCCGCGCCTACGAGCAGTACTTC,CASSRAYEQYF
TRBV9,TRBJ2-1,-,once,16,TGTGCCAGCAGCGGCACTAGTGGCGGGTCCTACAATGAGCAGTTCTTC,CASSGTSGGSYNEQFF
TRBV5-1,TRBJ2-1,-,few,11,TGCGCCAGCAGCTCCACCGGGGAGCAGTTCTTC,CASSSTGEQFF
TRBV28,TRBJ1-4,-,-,15,TGTGCCAGCAGTCCCCACAAAACAACTAATGAAAAACTGTTTTTT,CASSPHKTTNEKLFF
TRBV18,TRBJ2-1,TRBD2,-,15,TGTGCCAGCTCACCAGGACTAGCGGGAGGATATGAGCAGTTCTTC,CASSPGLAGGYEQFF
TRBV19,TRBJ2-1,TRBD2,-,16,TGTGCCAGTAGTGCCTTCCTAGCGGGAGCGCATAATGAGCAGTTCTTC,CASSAFLAGAHNEQFF
TRBV7-9,TRBJ2-5,-,few,11,TGTGCCAGCAGCCTAAAAGAGACCCAGTACTTC,CASSLKETQYF
TRBV5-8,TRBJ2-5,-,-,16,TGTGCCAGCAGCCCCAATAAACTAGTTTTGATGGAGACCCAGTACTTC,CASSPNKLVLMETQYF
TRBV7-9,TRBJ2-7,-,-,13,TGTGCCAGCAGCCGACAGTCAAAATACGAGCAGTACTTC,CASSRQSKYEQYF
TRBV9,TRBJ2-5,-,few,14,TGTGCCAGCAGCGTAGAAAACAGGGCGGAGACCCAGTACTTC,CASSVENRAETQYF